A single sample gave rise to the 16 T cell receptor beta chains below, sequenced in a study of cytomegalovirus exposure and HLA in healthy donors (dated by TCRdb to the late 2010s). The library was prepared using the immunoSEQ multiplex PCR assay. The multiplex PCR relied on a mix of 60 forward primers for TCR Vbeta segments and 13 reverse primers for TCR Jbeta segments. TCRdb obtained this table from immuneACCESS and retained in-frame rearrangements with V and J assigned. These tables miss some clones; where compared with another copy, unresolved V genes account for less than half of the shortfall, and the remainder is unexplained. The sample profile shows 200,000 or so clones; 65% to 85% of them were found once. The ten most abundant clones make up 3.8% of the sample. The sequencing sample was made of PBMCs. The source of these receptors is a man in his fifties or sixties in good health and CMV-seronegative.

The J gene is TRBJ2-5, the V gene TRBV27; 8 bases are a match to TRBD2. The J call may be faulty, since TRBJ2-7 better matches the DNA end. The CDR3 runs to 15 residues. Germline V CDR1 and CDR2: MNHEY, SMNVEV (reference sequence). This CDR3 is CASRGERELSYEQYF. CDR3 DNA sequence: TGTGCCAGCAGGGGCGAGCGGGAGCTCTCCTACGAGCAGTACTTC.

This clone was seen more than once but under ten times. The chain couples TRBV27 to TRBJ2-7; D is perhaps TRBD1 (5 bases). Per germline, CDR1 MNHEY and CDR2 SMNVEV (reference sequence). CDR3 length: 13 residues. Trimming shortened V by 5 bases and J by 5 bases, and 13 bases separated the two germline ends. This CDR3 reads CASSLRVRDEQYF. The DNA for the CDR3 is TGTGCCAGCAGTCTTCGGGTCAGGGACGAGCAGTACTTC.

J is TRBJ2-5 and V is TRBV10-3; a possible D gene is TRBD2 (5 bases). The CDR3 sequence is 16 residues long. Germline V CDR1 and CDR2: ENHRY, SYGVKD. Trimming shortened V by 6 bases and J by 3 bases, and 20 bases separated the two germline ends. CDR3 in amino acids: CAISRLQISLKETQYF. In nucleotides, the CDR3 is TGTGCCATCAGCCGACTACAGATTAGCCTCAAAGAGACCCAGTACTTC.

The chain couples TRBV5-4 to TRBJ2-5; 7 positions agree with TRBD2. After removal of 4 bases from V and 2 bases from J, the junction contained 8 bases not matched to a gene. The CDR3 totals 15 residues. CDR1 is SGHNT and CDR2 is YYREEE in the germline V gene (reference sequence). In DNA, the CDR3 is TGTGCCAGCAGCGGCCGTGGGGGGGGGCAAGAGACCCAGTACTTC. It is translated as CASSGRGGGQETQYF.

The chain carries TRBV5-1 and TRBJ1-1, with D hard to call. The CDR3 loop spans 15 amino acids. Trimming shortened V by 4 bases and J by 5 bases, and 18 bases separated the two germline ends. Germline V CDR1 and CDR2: SGHRS, YFSETQ. The CDR3 DNA follows: TGCGCCAGCAGCGCCCGATCGGGAGTCAGGACTGAAGCTTTCTTT. It is translated as CASSARSGVRTEAFF.

The V and J genes are TRBV4-1 and TRBJ1-5, with D tentatively TRBD1 (6 bases). This CDR3 region has 15 residues. From germline, CDR1 is MGHRA and CDR2 YSYEKL. Trimming took 3 bases from V and 5 from J, leaving 14 bases between them. CDR3 sequence (DNA): TGCGCCAGCAGCCACCTTTTGGGGGCGCATCAGCCCCAGCATTTT. Translation gives CASSHLLGAHQPQHF.

The chain employs TRBV5-6 and TRBJ2-5, with a tentative D call TRBD1 (5 bases). Germline CDR1 and CDR2: SGHDT and YYEEEE. Trimming shortened V by 1 base and J by 3 bases, and 13 bases separated the two germline ends. This CDR3 comprises 15 residues. The CDR3 loop reads CASSLINRLEETQYF. DNA of the CDR3: TGTGCCAGCAGCTTGATTAACAGGCTAGAAGAGACCCAGTACTTC. The full variable domain, rest sourced from reference TRBV5-6 and TRBJ2-5, is DAGVTQSPTHLIKTRGQQVTLRCSPKSGHDTVSWYQQALGQGPQFIFQYYEEEERQRGNFPDRFSGHQFPNYSSELNVNALLLGDSALYLCASSLINRLEETQYFGPGTRLLVL.

The gene calls are TRBV25-1 and TRBJ2-7; tentative D call: TRBD2 (6 bases). Germline CDR1 and CDR2: MGHDK and SYGVNS. This CDR3 comprises 14 residues. V lost 3 bases to trimming and J lost 3 bases, with 12 bases between them. The CDR3 reads CASSDTGVGYEQYF. DNA for the CDR3: TGTGCCAGCAGTGACACGGGGGTGGGCTACGAGCAGTACTTC.

J is TRBJ2-5 and V is TRBV5-6, with D perhaps TRBD2 (6 bases). Per germline, CDR1 SGHDT and CDR2 YYEEEE. V shed 4 bases and J shed 3 bases, with 13 bases lying between them. This CDR3 contains 14 residues. The CDR3 region is CASSPGTLKETQYF. The CDR3 DNA is TGTGCCAGCAGCCCCGGGACTTTAAAAGAGACCCAGTACTTC.

The rearrangement joins TRBV27 to TRBJ1-5; D gene ambiguous. Trimming cost V 0 bases and J 4 bases, with 10 bases left between them. The CDR3 runs 15 residues. Germline V gives CDR1 MNHEY, CDR2 SMNVEV (reference sequence). In nucleotides, the CDR3 is TGTGCCAGCAGTTTATCCTTTGTCGGGAATCAGCCCCAGCATTTT. Translation: CASSLSFVGNQPQHF.

The genes are TRBV2 and TRBJ2-2; TRBD2 matches 14 bases. The ends lost 3 bases at V and 3 bases at J; junction bases unmatched: 6. CDR1 SNHLY and CDR2 FYNNEI come from the germline V gene. The CDR3 has 18 residues. The CDR3 sequence is CASSEGLAGAPDTGELFF. The CDR3 region has the DNA TGTGCCAGCAGTGAGGGACTAGCGGGGGCCCCAGACACCGGGGAGCTGTTTTTT.

This chain uses TRBV9 with TRBJ2-5, with a weak D call TRBD1 (5 bases). The CDR3 runs 14 residues. Trimming cost V 0 bases and J 2 bases, with 8 bases left between them. CDR1 is SGDLS, CDR2 YYNGEE, per germline. The CDR3 nucleotides are TGTGCCAGCAGCGTAGGTCCAGGGCAAGAGACCCAGTACTTC. It yields the protein CASSVGPGQETQYF.

This rearrangement joins TRBV15 to TRBJ1-5; no clear D gene. The length of the CDR3 is 15 residues. The germline CDR1 and CDR2 sequences are LNHNV and YYDKDF (reference sequence). V was clipped by 0 bases and J by 6 bases, with 12 bases between them. Here the CDR3 reads CATSRDQRSGQPQHF. In nucleotides, the CDR3 is TGTGCCACCAGCAGAGATCAGAGGAGCGGTCAGCCCCAGCATTTT.

The chain links TRBV27 to TRBJ1-3; perhaps TRBD1 as D (5 bases). From germline, CDR1 is MNHEY and CDR2 SMNVEV (reference sequence). The CDR3 has 14 residues. V was pared by 3 bases and J by 1 base, with 7 bases between. CDR3 in amino acids: CASSLAGSGNTIYF. In DNA form, the CDR3 reads TGTGCCAGCAGTTTGGCAGGGTCTGGAAACACCATATATTTT.

The count of this clone is one. The genes are TRBV27 and TRBJ2-1; 8 bases match TRBD1. Germline CDR1 is MNHEY and CDR2 is SMNVEV (reference sequence). This CDR3 is 15 amino acids long. With V trimmed by 8 bases and J by 6 bases, 12 bases remained unmatched. CDR3 sequence: CASCPGTGQFNEQFF. DNA of the CDR3: TGTGCCAGCTGCCCCGGGACAGGACAGTTCAATGAGCAGTTCTTC.

The J gene is TRBJ1-5, the V gene TRBV18; 7 bases fit TRBD1. Germline CDR1 KGHSH, CDR2 LQKENI. Trimming cost V 5 bases and J 4 bases; bases outside gene matches: 11. The length of the CDR3 is 16 residues. The CDR3: CASSSQGTTPNQPQHF. The DNA for the CDR3 is TGTGCCAGCTCATCACAGGGGACAACACCTAATCAGCCCCAGCATTTT.